One sample yielded the 13 T cell receptor beta chains listed below, sequenced in a study of T cells in Graves' hyperthyroidism and ophthalmopathy. TCR beta CDR3 region amplification was performed from RNA transcripts. First-round RT-PCR with HTBI primers amplified the TCR CDR3 region. TCRdb reprocessed the multiplex PCR reads with MiXCR, giving one entry per CDR3 protein. The sample shows 500,000 or so distinct CDR3 sequences, about 15% of them seen only once. Input material: blood. The receptors shown here come from a woman between 18 and 29 years old with Graves' ophthalmopathy.

This clonotype was counted at least ten times. In DNA form, the CDR3 reads TGCAGTGCAAGGATTAGCGGGGGGGCCAATGAGCAGTTCTTC. The encoded protein is CSARISGGANEQFF. The chain combines TRBV20-1 with TRBJ2-1, with 11 bases fitting TRBD2. Germline lookup yields CDR1 DFQATT and CDR2 SNEGSKA (reference sequence). CDR3 length equals 14 residues. The V gene end was trimmed by 6 bases and the J gene end by 6 bases; junction bases not matched to a gene: 7.

The CDR3 nucleotides are TGTGCCAGCAGCCCCCTCCAGGCATATTCACCCCTCCACTTT. This gives the protein CASSPLQAYSPLHF. The rearrangement links TRBV7-9 to TRBJ1-6, with no clear D. V shed 5 bases and J shed 8 bases, with 13 bases lying between them. Germline CDR1 and CDR2: SEHNR and FQNEAQ (reference sequence). CDR3 size: 14 residues. Using reference TRBV7-9 and TRBJ1-6 for the parts outside the CDR3, the full variable domain is DTGVSQNPRHKITKRGQNVTFRCDPISEHNRLYWYRQTLGQGPEFLTYFQNEAQLEKSRLLSDRFSAERPKGSFSTLEIQRTEQGDSAMYLCASSPLQAYSPLHFGNGTRLTVT.

In its sample, this clonotype was seen a few times. The genes are TRBV4-3 and TRBJ2-1; D gene ambiguous. Germline V lookup: CDR1 LGHNA, CDR2 YSLEER. CDR3 length: 11 residues. V shed 0 bases and J shed 7 bases, with 1 base lying between them. The CDR3 nucleotides read TGCGCCAGCAGCCAAGAAAATGAGCAGTTCTTC. Its protein product is CASSQENEQFF.

As to this clonotype: This may be a read error: a much more frequent sequence differs by one nucleotide. V usage is TRBV7-2 and J usage is TRBJ1-4; 7 bases agree with TRBD1. The CDR3 totals 14 residues. V was pared by 5 bases and J by 2 bases, with 2 bases of the junction left unmatched. Germline-derived CDR1 and CDR2 are SGHTA and FQGNSA. The CDR3 nucleotides read TGTGCCAGCAGCCCCAGGGGGACTAATGAAAAACTGTTTTTT. Amino acids: CASSPRGTNEKLFF. The complete variable domain, with remaining parts taken from reference TRBV7-2 and TRBJ1-4, reads GAGVSQSPSNKVTEKGKDVELRCDPISGHTALYWYRQSLGQGLEFLIYFQGNSAPDKSGLPSDRFSAERTGGSVSTLTIQRTQQEDSAVYLCASSPRGTNEKLFFGSGTQLSVL.

This clonotype was recorded at least ten times. The chain employs TRBV7-9 and TRBJ2-2, with D possibly being TRBD1 or TRBD2 (5 bases each). Germline-derived CDR1 and CDR2 are SEHNR and FQNEAQ (reference sequence). V was shortened by 8 bases and J by 4 bases, with 11 bases between the two germline ends. The CDR3 covers 13 residues. CDR3 nucleotides: TGTGCCAGCCTTAAGGGGAGCACCGGGGAGCTGTTTTTT. As protein: CASLKGSTGELFF. The variable domain in full, completed from reference TRBV7-9 and TRBJ2-2, reads DTGVSQNPRHKITKRGQNVTFRCDPISEHNRLYWYRQTLGQGPEFLTYFQNEAQLEKSRLLSDRFSAERPKGSFSTLEIQRTEQGDSAMYLCASLKGSTGELFFGEGSRLTVL.

This clonotype was observed at least ten times. The gene calls are TRBV11-2 and TRBJ1-6; a weak D match, TRBD1 (5 bases). The CDR3 length is 14 residues. The germline V gene has CDR1 SGHAT and CDR2 FQNNGV. Trimming left V 5 bases short and J 9 bases short, with 14 bases between. The CDR3 sequence is CASSPGTGGSPLHF. DNA of the CDR3: TGTGCCAGCAGCCCCGGGACCGGGGGTTCACCCCTCCACTTT.

This clonotype was seen a few times. This rearrangement joins TRBV20-1 to TRBJ2-1; possibly TRBD1 or TRBD2 for D (5 bases each). Germline V gene lookup returns CDR1 DFQATT and CDR2 SNEGSKA (reference sequence). CDR3 length: 15 amino acids. The germline V and J ends were trimmed by 5 bases and 7 bases, with 21 bases remaining between them. The CDR3 sequence: CSAHGTSRSSNEQFF. The CDR3 DNA is TGCAGTGCTCACGGGACCAGTCGATCCTCGAATGAGCAGTTCTTC.

This clonotype was seen more than once but under ten times. The chain couples TRBV6-2 or TRBV6-3 to TRBJ2-7; D is unclear. Germline CDR1 MNHEY, CDR2 SVGEGT. V was cut by 4 bases and J by 5 bases, with 12 bases left in between. CDR3 length equals 13 residues. The CDR3 sequence is CASSSKDRNEQYF. As DNA, the CDR3 is TGTGCCAGCAGTTCTAAGGACCGGAACGAGCAGTACTTC.

This clonotype was detected only a few times. This rearrangement joins TRBV7-2 to TRBJ2-7; D ambiguous. V lost 6 bases and J lost 5, with 20 bases in between. The length of the CDR3 is 15 residues. Germline V gives CDR1 SGHTA, CDR2 FQGNSA. CDR3 nucleotides: TGTGCCAGCAGGGAAGCGATCATGGGGTTTGACGAGCAGTACTTC. It yields the protein CASREAIMGFDEQYF.

The chain employs TRBV7-8 and TRBJ2-1; 7 nucleotides match TRBD1. This CDR3 is built from 16 residues. CDR1 and CDR2 (germline): SGHVS, FQNEAQ. Germline trimming cut 5 bases from V and 1 base from J; bases unmatched to any gene: 8. CDR3 bases: TGTGCCAGCAGCCTCCGGGACAGACCTTCCTACAATGAGCAGTTCTTC. It codes for CASSLRDRPSYNEQFF.

This clonotype was counted at least ten times. This sequence joins TRBV20-1 and TRBJ1-3, with 8 bases identical to TRBD1. The ends lost 3 bases at V and 4 bases at J; junction bases unmatched: 5. Germline-derived CDR1 and CDR2 are DFQATT and SNEGSKA (reference sequence). The CDR3 runs 14 residues. CDR3 amino acids: CSASDRGKGNTIYF. In DNA, the CDR3 is TGCAGTGCTAGCGACAGGGGCAAGGGAAACACCATATATTTT.

This clonotype turned up a few times. The rearrangement links TRBV20-1 to TRBJ2-1; D may be TRBD1 (5 bases). Trimming stripped 0 bases from V and 10 bases from J, with 19 bases between. Germline values: CDR1 DFQATT, CDR2 SNEGSKA (reference sequence). The length of the CDR3 is 15 residues. DNA for the CDR3: TGCAGTGCTAGAGACCCGAAATTAGGGGTGGGGGAGCAGTTCTTC. Protein: CSARDPKLGVGEQFF.

V gene TRBV28 combines with J gene TRBJ1-1, with 10 nucleotides matching TRBD1. Germline V gene sequence: CDR1 MDHEN, CDR2 SYDVKM. The CDR3 loop spans 15 amino acids. V was pared by 4 bases and J by 7 bases, with 9 bases of the junction left unmatched. DNA of the CDR3: TGTGCCAGCAGTTCAACCGGGACAGGGGCCGGTGAAGCTTTCTTT. This translates into CASSSTGTGAGEAFF.